Listed below are T cell receptor beta chains from one sample, sequenced in a study of identical twins. In TCRdb, the 5' RACE reads were re-called with MiXCR into one record per CDR3 protein. The data hold 1,800,000 or so distinct CDR3 sequences, with 25% to 35% observed a single time. The material sequenced was cord blood. These receptors were obtained from a newborn girl in good health. CDR3s include the opening cysteine and the closing phenylalanine or tryptophan. The order of the fields is CDR3 protein, V gene, J gene.

CDR3aa: CASVAYNEQFF; v_gene: TRBV6-5; j_gene: TRBJ2-1
CDR3aa: CASTRSDNEQFF; v_gene: TRBV12-3/TRBV12-4; j_gene: TRBJ2-1
CDR3aa: CASSDRPGLADNEQFF; v_gene: TRBV7-9; j_gene: TRBJ2-1
CDR3aa: CASSKPAGVYNSPLHF; v_gene: TRBV21-1; j_gene: TRBJ1-6
CDR3aa: CASSRMWGGSYEQYF; v_gene: TRBV28; j_gene: TRBJ2-7
CDR3aa: CASIQLYGIRTYEQYF; v_gene: TRBV4-1; j_gene: TRBJ2-7
CDR3aa: CASGLAGTGDGYTF; v_gene: TRBV12-5; j_gene: TRBJ1-2
CDR3aa: CASTPWAGVETQYF; v_gene: TRBV6-5; j_gene: .
CDR3aa: CASSEILDSPYEQYF; v_gene: TRBV10-1; j_gene: TRBJ2-7
CDR3aa: CASSLALVGSLNEKLFF; v_gene: TRBV12-3/TRBV12-4; j_gene: TRBJ1-4
CDR3aa: CASSTSSLAGFPIYNEQFF; v_gene: TRBV7-8; j_gene: TRBJ2-1
CDR3aa: CASSRVAASSYNEQFF; v_gene: TRBV14; j_gene: TRBJ2-1
CDR3aa: CASRGWGETQYF; v_gene: TRBV3-1; j_gene: TRBJ2-5
CDR3aa: CASSFLIGQGAYEQYF; v_gene: TRBV11-1; j_gene: TRBJ2-7
CDR3aa: CASSQAGPNTEAFF; v_gene: TRBV4-2; j_gene: TRBJ1-1
CDR3aa: CASSSLTGVNYGYTF; v_gene: TRBV5-6; j_gene: TRBJ1-2
CDR3aa: CASSPRQFRTNEQYF; v_gene: TRBV5-1; j_gene: TRBJ2-7
CDR3aa: CSAMGLAGGYPYNEQFF; v_gene: TRBV20-1; j_gene: TRBJ2-1
CDR3aa: CASSPRSSGSVKTQYF; v_gene: TRBV6-6; j_gene: TRBJ2-5
CDR3aa: CSAGSPSGGHYEQFF; v_gene: TRBV20-1; j_gene: TRBJ2-1
CDR3aa: CASSQEGGQAPYEQYF; v_gene: TRBV4-1; j_gene: TRBJ2-7
CDR3aa: CSVEGYQGDGYTF; v_gene: TRBV29-1; j_gene: TRBJ1-2
CDR3aa: CASSYSFRGTGEETQYF; v_gene: TRBV6-5; j_gene: TRBJ2-5
CDR3aa: CASSLTGVNGYTF; v_gene: TRBV7-2; j_gene: TRBJ1-2
CDR3aa: CSARGSVLYSEQFF; v_gene: TRBV20-1; j_gene: TRBJ2-1